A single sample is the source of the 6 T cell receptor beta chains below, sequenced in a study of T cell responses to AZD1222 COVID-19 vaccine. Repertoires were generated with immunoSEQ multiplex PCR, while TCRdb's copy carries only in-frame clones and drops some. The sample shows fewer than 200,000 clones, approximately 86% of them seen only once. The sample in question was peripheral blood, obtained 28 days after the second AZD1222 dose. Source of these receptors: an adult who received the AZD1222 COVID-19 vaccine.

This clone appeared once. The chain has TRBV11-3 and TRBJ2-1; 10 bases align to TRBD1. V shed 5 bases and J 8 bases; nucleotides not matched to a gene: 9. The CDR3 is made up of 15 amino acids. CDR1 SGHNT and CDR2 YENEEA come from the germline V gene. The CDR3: CASSKGQGGFDEQFF. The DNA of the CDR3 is TGTGCCAGCAGCAAAGGACAGGGGGGTTTTGATGAGCAGTTCTTC.

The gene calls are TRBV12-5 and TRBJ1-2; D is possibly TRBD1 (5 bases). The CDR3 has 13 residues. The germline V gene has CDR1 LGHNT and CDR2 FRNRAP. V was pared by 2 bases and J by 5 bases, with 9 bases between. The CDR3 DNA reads TGTGCTAGTGGTTTGTCAGGGCGATATGGCTACACCTTC. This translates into CASGLSGRYGYTF.

The CDR3 region is CASSQTIQGATSYEQYF. CDR3 coding DNA: TGCGCCAGCAGCCAGACGATACAGGGGGCGACCTCCTACGAGCAGTACTTC. This sequence joins TRBV4-3 and TRBJ2-7, with TRBD1 identical over 9 bases. Per germline, CDR1 LGHNA and CDR2 YSLEER. With 3 bases clipped from V and 0 bases from J, the junction kept 9 bases outside the gene matches. The CDR3 has 17 residues.

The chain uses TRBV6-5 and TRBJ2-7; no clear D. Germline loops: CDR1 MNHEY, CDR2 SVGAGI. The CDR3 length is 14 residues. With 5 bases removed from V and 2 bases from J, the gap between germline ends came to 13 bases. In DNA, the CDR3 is TGTGCCAGCAGTCCGCCGGGCATCACCTACGAGCAGTACTTC. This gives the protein CASSPPGITYEQYF.

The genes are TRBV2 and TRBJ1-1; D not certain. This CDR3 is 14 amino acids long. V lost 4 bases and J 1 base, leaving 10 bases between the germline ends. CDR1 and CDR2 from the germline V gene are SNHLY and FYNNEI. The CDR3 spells CASSVSGTNTEAFF. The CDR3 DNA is TGTGCCAGCAGTGTGTCAGGCACGAACACTGAAGCTTTCTTT. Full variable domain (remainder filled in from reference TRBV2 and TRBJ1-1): EPEVTQTPSHQVTQMGQEVILRCVPISNHLYFYWYRQILGQKVEFLVSFYNNEISEKSEIFDDQFSVERPDGSNFTLKIRSTKLEDSAMYFCASSVSGTNTEAFFGQGTRLTVV.

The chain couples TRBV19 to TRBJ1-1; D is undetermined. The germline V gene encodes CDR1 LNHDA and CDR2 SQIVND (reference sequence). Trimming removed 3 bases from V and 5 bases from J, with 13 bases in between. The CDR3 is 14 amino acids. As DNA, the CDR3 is TGTGCCAGTAGTATGGGCGGGTTGCAAACTGAAGCTTTCTTT. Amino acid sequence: CASSMGGLQTEAFF.